A single sample is the source of the 3 T cell receptor beta chains below, sequenced in a study of T cell repertoires in cytomegalovirus infection. Via MiXCR, TCRdb re-called the reads, giving one row per CDR3 protein. Among under 350,000 distinct CDR3 sequences listed, roughly a tenth were seen once. The sequenced sample was PBMCs. Receptors were obtained from a human donor in good health (CMV status not recorded). Some clones in this sample may be carry-over from other donors' samples.

This clonotype was counted at least ten times. In DNA form, the CDR3 reads TGCAGCGTCGCCGGGGGGAGTAATCAGCCCCAGCATTTT. Residues: CSVAGGSNQPQHF. The chain combines TRBV29-1 with TRBJ1-5; possibly TRBD1 for D (5 bases). The V end lost 6 bases, the J end lost 4 bases, and 13 bases lay between the germline ends. This CDR3 is 13 amino acids long. The germline V gene encodes CDR1 SQVTM and CDR2 ANQGSEA. Variable domain in full (rest from reference TRBV29-1 and TRBJ1-5): SAVISQKPSRDICQRGTSLTIQCQVDSQVTMMFWYRQQPGQSLTLIATANQGSEATYESGFVIDKFPISRPNLTFSTLTVSNMSPEDSSIYLCSVAGGSNQPQHFGDGTRLSIL.

V and J are TRBV15 and TRBJ1-5; possible D gene TRBD1, 6 bases. The CDR3 has 14 amino acids. From germline, CDR1 is LNHNV and CDR2 YYDKDF (reference sequence). Trimming took 2 bases from V and 4 from J, leaving 9 bases between them. The CDR3: CATSRTTGNQPQHF. For the CDR3, the DNA is TGTGCCACCAGCAGAACAACAGGGAATCAGCCCCAGCATTTT.

This clonotype was seen ten or more times. The chain joins TRBV20-1 to TRBJ2-3; 8 bases fit TRBD1. CDR3 size: 15 residues. Per the germline V gene, CDR1 is DFQATT and CDR2 is SNEGSKA (reference sequence). Unmatched junction bases numbered 8, after V lost 6 bases and J lost 0 bases. The CDR3 coding sequence is TGCAGTGCGCCCCGTCGGGACAGGAGCACAGATACGCAGTATTTT. This gives the protein CSAPRRDRSTDTQYF.